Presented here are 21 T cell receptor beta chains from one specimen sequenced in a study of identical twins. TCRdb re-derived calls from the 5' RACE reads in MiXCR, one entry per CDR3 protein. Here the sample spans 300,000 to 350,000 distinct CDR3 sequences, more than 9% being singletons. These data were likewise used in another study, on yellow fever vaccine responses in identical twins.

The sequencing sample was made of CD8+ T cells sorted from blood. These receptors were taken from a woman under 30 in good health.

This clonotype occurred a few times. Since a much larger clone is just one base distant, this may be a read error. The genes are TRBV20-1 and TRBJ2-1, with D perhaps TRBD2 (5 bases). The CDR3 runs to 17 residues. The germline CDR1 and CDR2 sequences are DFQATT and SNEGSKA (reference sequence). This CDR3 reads CCARDLSALGSYNEQFF. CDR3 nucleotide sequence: TGCTGTGCTAGAGATCTTAGCGCCCTAGGCTCCTACAATGAGCAGTTCTTC.

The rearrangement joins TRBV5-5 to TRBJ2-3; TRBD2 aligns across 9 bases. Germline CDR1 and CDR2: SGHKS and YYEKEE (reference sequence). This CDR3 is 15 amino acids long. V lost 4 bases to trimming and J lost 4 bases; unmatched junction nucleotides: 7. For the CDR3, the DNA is TGTGCCAGCAGCGCAAGCGGGAGGTACGCAGATACGCAGTATTTT. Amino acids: CASSASGRYADTQYF.

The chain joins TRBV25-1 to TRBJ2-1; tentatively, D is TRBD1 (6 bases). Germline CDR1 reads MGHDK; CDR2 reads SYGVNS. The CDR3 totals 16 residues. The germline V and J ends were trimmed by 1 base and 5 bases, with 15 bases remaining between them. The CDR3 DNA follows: TGTGCCAGCAGTGAATTTGGGGGCCCCCCTAACAATGAGCAGTTCTTC. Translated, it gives CASSEFGGPPNNEQFF.

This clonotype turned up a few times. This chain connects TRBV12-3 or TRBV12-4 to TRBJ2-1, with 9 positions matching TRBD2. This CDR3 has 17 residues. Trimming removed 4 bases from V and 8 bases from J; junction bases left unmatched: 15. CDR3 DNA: TGTGCCAGCAGTTATTTGCGACTAGCGGCAAACCTAGATGAGCAGTTCTTC. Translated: CASSYLRLAANLDEQFF.

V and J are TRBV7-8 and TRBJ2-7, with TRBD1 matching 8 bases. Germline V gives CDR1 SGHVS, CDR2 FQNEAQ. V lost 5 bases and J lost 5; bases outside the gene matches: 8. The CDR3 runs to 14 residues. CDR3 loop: CASSQAAQGDEQYV. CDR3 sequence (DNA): TGTGCCAGCAGCCAAGCGGCACAGGGGGACGAGCAGTACGTC.

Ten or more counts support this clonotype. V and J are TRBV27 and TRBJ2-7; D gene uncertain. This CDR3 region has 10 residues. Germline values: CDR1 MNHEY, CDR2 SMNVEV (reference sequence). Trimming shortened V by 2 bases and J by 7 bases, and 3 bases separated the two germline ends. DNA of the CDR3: TGTGCCAGCAGTTTAAGGGAGCAGTACTTC. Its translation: CASSLREQYF.

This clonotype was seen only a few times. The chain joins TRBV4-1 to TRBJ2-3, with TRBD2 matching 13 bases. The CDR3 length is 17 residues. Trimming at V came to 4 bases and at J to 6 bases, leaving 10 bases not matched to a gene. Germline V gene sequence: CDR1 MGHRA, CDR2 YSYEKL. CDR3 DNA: TGCGCCAGCAGCCGCCAACTAGCGGGGGGGCCTGCGGATACGCAGTATTTT. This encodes CASSRQLAGGPADTQYF.

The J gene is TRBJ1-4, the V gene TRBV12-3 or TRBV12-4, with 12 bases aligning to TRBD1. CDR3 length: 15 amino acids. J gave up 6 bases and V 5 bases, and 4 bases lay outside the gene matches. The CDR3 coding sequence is TGTGCCAGCAGTCCAGGGACAGGGGGCTATGAAAAACTGTTTTTT. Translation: CASSPGTGGYEKLFF.

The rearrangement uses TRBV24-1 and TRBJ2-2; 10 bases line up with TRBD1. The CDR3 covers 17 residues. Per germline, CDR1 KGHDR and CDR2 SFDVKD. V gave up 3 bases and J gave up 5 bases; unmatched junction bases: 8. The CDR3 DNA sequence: TGTGCCACCAGTGATCACCTCCGGGACAGGGGAACCGGGGAGCTGTTTTTT. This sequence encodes CATSDHLRDRGTGELFF.

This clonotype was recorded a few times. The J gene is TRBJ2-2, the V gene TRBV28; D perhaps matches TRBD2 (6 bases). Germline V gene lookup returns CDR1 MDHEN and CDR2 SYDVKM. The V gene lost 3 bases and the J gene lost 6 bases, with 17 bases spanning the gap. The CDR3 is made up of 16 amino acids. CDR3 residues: CASSLGSLGGPGELFF. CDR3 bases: TGTGCCAGCAGTTTGGGCAGTCTCGGGGGACCCGGGGAGCTGTTTTTT.

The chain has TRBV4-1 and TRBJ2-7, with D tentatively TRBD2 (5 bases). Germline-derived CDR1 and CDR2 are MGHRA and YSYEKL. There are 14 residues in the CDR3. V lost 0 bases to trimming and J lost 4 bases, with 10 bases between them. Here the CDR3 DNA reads TGCGCCAGCAGCCAAGATGACTATTTGTACGAGCAGTACTTC. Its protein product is CASSQDDYLYEQYF.

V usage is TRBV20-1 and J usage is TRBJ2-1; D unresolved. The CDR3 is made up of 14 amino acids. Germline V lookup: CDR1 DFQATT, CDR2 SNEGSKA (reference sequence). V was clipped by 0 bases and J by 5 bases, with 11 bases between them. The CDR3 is CSARDHGDHNEQFF. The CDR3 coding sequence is TGCAGTGCTAGAGACCACGGCGACCACAATGAGCAGTTCTTC.

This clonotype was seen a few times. CDR3: CASSFPGQNNYEQYF. The DNA for the CDR3 is TGTGCCAGCAGCTTCCCGGGACAGAATAACTACGAGCAGTACTTC. The V gene is TRBV11-2, the J gene TRBJ2-7; 7 bases align to TRBD1. Germline assignment: CDR1 SGHAT and CDR2 FQNNGV. The junction had 8 bases not matched to a gene; V was cut back by 3 bases and J by 3 bases. This CDR3 has 15 residues. The full variable domain, its missing parts supplied by reference TRBV11-2 and TRBJ2-7, is EAGVAQSPRYKIIEKRQSVAFWCNPISGHATLYWYQQILGQGPKLLIQFQNNGVVDDSQLPKDRFSAERLKGVDSTLKIQPAKLEDSAVYLCASSFPGQNNYEQYFGPGTRLTVT.

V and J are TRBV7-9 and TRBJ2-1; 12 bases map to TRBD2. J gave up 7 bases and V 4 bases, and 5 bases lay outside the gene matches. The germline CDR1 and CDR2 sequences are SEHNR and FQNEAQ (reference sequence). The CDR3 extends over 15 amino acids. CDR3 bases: TGTGCCAGCAGCTCAGCTAGCGGGAGGGTGAATGAGCAGTTCTTC. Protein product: CASSSASGRVNEQFF. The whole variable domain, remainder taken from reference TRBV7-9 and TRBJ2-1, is DTGVSQNPRHKITKRGQNVTFRCDPISEHNRLYWYRQTLGQGPEFLTYFQNEAQLEKSRLLSDRFSAERPKGSFSTLEIQRTEQGDSAMYLCASSSASGRVNEQFFGPGTRLTVL.

CDR3 DNA: TGTGCCAGCAGCCTTCTCCGGGACTACGAGCAGTACTTC. It specifies CASSLLRDYEQYF. The chain couples TRBV3-1 to TRBJ2-7, with D maybe TRBD2 (5 bases). Trimming took 4 bases from V and 3 from J, leaving 10 bases between them. Per the germline V gene, CDR1 is LGHDT and CDR2 is YNNKEL (reference sequence). The length of the CDR3 is 13 residues.

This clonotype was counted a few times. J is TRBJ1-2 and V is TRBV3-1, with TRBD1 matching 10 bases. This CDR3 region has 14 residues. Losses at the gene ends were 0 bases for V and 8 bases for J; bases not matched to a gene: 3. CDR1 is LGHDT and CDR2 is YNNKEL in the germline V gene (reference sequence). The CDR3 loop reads CASSQDPTGGGYTF. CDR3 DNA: TGTGCCAGCAGCCAAGACCCGACAGGGGGCGGCTACACCTTC.

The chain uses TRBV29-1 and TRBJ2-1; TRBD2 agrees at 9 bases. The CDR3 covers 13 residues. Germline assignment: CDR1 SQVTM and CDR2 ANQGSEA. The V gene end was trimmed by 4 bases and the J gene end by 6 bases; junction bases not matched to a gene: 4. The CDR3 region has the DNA TGCAGCGTTGCGGCGGGAGGGCCCAATGAGCAGTTCTTC. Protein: CSVAAGGPNEQFF.

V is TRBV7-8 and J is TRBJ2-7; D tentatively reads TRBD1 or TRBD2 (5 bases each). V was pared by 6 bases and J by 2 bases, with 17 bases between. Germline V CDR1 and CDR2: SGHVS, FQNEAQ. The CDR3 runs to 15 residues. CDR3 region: CASRPGAGAAYEQYF. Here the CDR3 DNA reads TGTGCCAGCAGGCCCGGGGCAGGTGCAGCCTACGAGCAGTACTTC.

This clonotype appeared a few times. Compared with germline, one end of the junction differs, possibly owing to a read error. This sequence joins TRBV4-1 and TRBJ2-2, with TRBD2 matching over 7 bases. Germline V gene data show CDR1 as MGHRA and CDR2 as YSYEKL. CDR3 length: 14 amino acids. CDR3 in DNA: TGCGCCAGCAGTCAAGCGGGACTATCCGGGGAGCTGTTTTTT. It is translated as CASSQAGLSGELFF.

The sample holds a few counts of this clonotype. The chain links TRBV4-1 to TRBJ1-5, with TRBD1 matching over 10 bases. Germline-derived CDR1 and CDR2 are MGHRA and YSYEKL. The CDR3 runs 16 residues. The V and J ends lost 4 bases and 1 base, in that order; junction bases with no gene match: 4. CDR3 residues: CASSRDRGLSNQPQHF. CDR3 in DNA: TGCGCCAGCAGCCGGGACAGGGGCTTAAGCAATCAGCCCCAGCATTTT.

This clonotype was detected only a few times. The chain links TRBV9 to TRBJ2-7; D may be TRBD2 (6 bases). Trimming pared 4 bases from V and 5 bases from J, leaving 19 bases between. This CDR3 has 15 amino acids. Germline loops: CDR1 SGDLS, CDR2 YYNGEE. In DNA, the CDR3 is TGTGCCAGCAGCCCTGGAGGGTCAAGCATCGACGAGCAGTACTTC. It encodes CASSPGGSSIDEQYF.